Presented here are 4 T cell receptor beta chains from one specimen sequenced in a study of beta chain features in type 1 diabetes (dated by TCRdb to the late 2010s). The library was generated by the immunoSEQ multiplex PCR assay. All of the isolated RNA was reverse transcribed with the High Capacity cDNA Reverse Transcription Kit, so expressed TCRB transcripts were sequenced. TCRdb carries this immuneACCESS record with in-frame sequences only. Its versions omit some clonotypes, under half of them owing to an unresolved V gene in the studies checked, with the rest unexplained. The sample records 330,000 or so clones, roughly a fifth of which are singletons. About 0.045% of the sample is in the top ten clones. The sample taken for sequencing was naive CD4+ T cells from blood. Sample cell subset or site, as interpreted from the label and publication: true naive CD4+ T cells. The source of these receptors is a woman aged 18-35 years in good health.

Only a few counts were recorded for this clone. The chain is built from TRBV11-1 and TRBJ2-7; 12 nucleotides match TRBD2. The germline V gene has CDR1 SGHAT and CDR2 FQDESV (reference sequence). The V segment lost 5 bases and the J segment 5 bases; nucleotides outside the gene matches: 13. This CDR3 has 17 residues. The CDR3 coding sequence is TGTGCCAGCAGCCCCGGGGAAGGGACTAGCGGGTTTCACGAGCAGTACTTC. Translating it yields CASSPGEGTSGFHEQYF.

The V gene is TRBV11-2, the J gene TRBJ2-1, with 8 nucleotides matching TRBD2. With V trimmed by 1 base and J by 4 bases, 3 bases remained unmatched. This CDR3 has 15 residues. Germline CDR1 and CDR2: SGHAT and FQNNGV. The CDR3 nucleotides are TGTGCCAGCAGCTTAGCGGGAGGGCCTTACAATGAGCAGTTCTTC. This encodes CASSLAGGPYNEQFF.

This chain joins TRBV25-1 and TRBJ2-5, with D perhaps TRBD2 (5 bases). V gave up 6 bases and J gave up 4 bases, with 12 bases separating them. Per the germline V gene, CDR1 is MGHDK and CDR2 is SYGVNS. The CDR3 extends over 13 amino acids. The CDR3 loop reads CASRNSVGETQYF. In DNA form, the CDR3 reads TGTGCCAGCAGAAATAGCGTGGGAGAGACCCAGTACTTC.

The chain employs TRBV7-2 and TRBJ2-5; weak D call: TRBD1 (5 bases). Germline V gene lookup returns CDR1 SGHTA and CDR2 FQGNSA. This CDR3 comprises 14 residues. The germline V and J ends were trimmed by 3 bases and 5 bases, with 13 bases remaining between them. The DNA for the CDR3 is TGTGCCAGCAGCTTGTTTATCCAGGGCGAGACCCAGTACTTC. It codes for CASSLFIQGETQYF.